Listed below are T cell receptor beta chains from one sample, sequenced in a study of CD8 T cells in ankylosing spondylitis. TCRdb passed the 5' RACE reads through MiXCR, listing each CDR3 protein once. The sample has under 300,000 distinct CDR3 sequences, roughly 18% seen once; the top ten hold around 33%. The source material was blood, either unsorted or a sorted T cell fraction (not recorded which). The source of these receptors is a male donor with ankylosing spondylitis or in good health (not recorded which). Each CDR3 is given with its conserved first and last residue. D genes are given only for firm matches. Some rows mark clone size as missing; the rest say once, few, many or name a class of expanded clone.

d_gene	j_gene	abundance	v_gene	CDR3nt	CDR3aa
NA	TRBJ1-2	once	TRBV19	TGTGCCAGTAGCAAGGGACGGCCAGCTAACTATGGCTACACCTTC	CASSKGRPANYGYTF
NA	TRBJ2-7	few	TRBV6-1	TGTGCCAGCAGACCCCGAGACCGGGTCACTTCCTACGAGCAGTACTTC	CASRPRDRVTSYEQYF
NA	TRBJ2-4	NA	TRBV12-3/TRBV12-4	TGTGCCAGCAGTTCATTGGTGGTAGCCAAAAACATTCAGTACTTC	CASSSLVVAKNIQYF
NA	TRBJ2-7	NA	TRBV7-9	TGTGCCAGCAGCCCGCCGGCAGTCCTCTCCTACGAGCAGTACTTC	CASSPPAVLSYEQYF
NA	TRBJ2-7	NA	TRBV20-1	TGCAGTGCTAGAGCCCCAGAGCCATACGAGCAGTACTTC	CSARAPEPYEQYF
NA	TRBJ2-1	NA	TRBV7-2	TGTGCCAGCAGCTCCCGGACTACCGCACTCTCCTACAATGAGCAGTTCTTC	CASSSRTTALSYNEQFF
NA	TRBJ1-1	NA	TRBV29-1	TGCAGCGTCTTCAAGGGCACTGAAGCTTTCTTT	CSVFKGTEAFF
NA	TRBJ1-3	NA	TRBV18	TGTGCCAGCTCCCCGGGGACCGCGAACACCATATATTTT	CASSPGTANTIYF
NA	TRBJ2-2	few	TRBV6-5	TGTGCCAGCAGTTACTACCACGGGGAGCTGTTTTTT	CASSYYHGELFF
NA	TRBJ2-1	many	TRBV6-4	TGTGCCAGCAGTGACTCTCACATGTACAATGAGCAGTTCTTC	CASSDSHMYNEQFF
NA	TRBJ2-6	NA	TRBV6-2/TRBV6-3	TGTGCCAGCACCCCCCCCAATGGGGCCAACGTCCTGACTTTC	CASTPPNGANVLTF
NA	TRBJ2-7	few	TRBV29-1	TGCAGCGGGACTGACCCCGACTCCTACGAGCAGTACTTC	CSGTDPDSYEQYF
NA	TRBJ2-3	few	TRBV7-2	TGTGCCAGCAGCTTACGACTCGGCGGAGAGACAGATACGCAGTATTTT	CASSLRLGGETDTQYF
TRBD1	TRBJ2-7	NA	TRBV6-5	TGTGCCAGCAGTTACGCTTCGGGACAGGGGGCTTACGAGCAGTACTTC	CASSYASGQGAYEQYF
TRBD2	TRBJ2-5	NA	TRBV11-2	TGTGCCAGCAGAGCGCTATCGGGAGCGGGAGTAGGAGAGACCCAGTACTTC	CASRALSGAGVGETQYF
TRBD1	TRBJ2-2	few	TRBV7-9	TGTGCCAGCAGCTACCCGGGACAGGGAGGCACCGGGGAGCTGTTTTTT	CASSYPGQGGTGELFF
NA	TRBJ1-4	NA	TRBV12-3/TRBV12-4	TGTGCCAGCAGTTTGGCCTCTGGCGAGGGTAATGAAAAACTGTTTTTT	CASSLASGEGNEKLFF
TRBD2	TRBJ2-2	few	TRBV10-3	TGTGCCATCAGTGATTTCGGACTAGCGGGAGCCGGGGAGCTGTTTTTT	CAISDFGLAGAGELFF
NA	TRBJ1-1	many	TRBV9	TGTGCCAGCAGCCCTCGACAGGATCCGAACACTGAAGCTTTCTTT	CASSPRQDPNTEAFF
TRBD2	TRBJ2-3	NA	TRBV7-9	TGTGCCAGCAGCTTCCCCACAGGACTAGCGGCAGATACGCAGTATTTT	CASSFPTGLAADTQYF
NA	TRBJ2-7	NA	TRBV27	TGTGCCAGCAGCGCATCCGGCTACGAGCAGTACTTC	CASSASGYEQYF
NA	TRBJ2-7	many	TRBV5-6	TGTGCCAGCAGCTTGCTTCCGCGGAACAGCGAGCAGTACTTC	CASSLLPRNSEQYF
NA	TRBJ2-3	NA	TRBV3-1	TGTGCCAGCAGCCAAGAGGCTAGGGGGGCAGATACGCAGTATTTT	CASSQEARGADTQYF
TRBD2	TRBJ2-1	few	TRBV7-3	TGTGCCAGCAGCTTAATAGCGGGAGTTGGGTACAATGAGCAGTTCTTC	CASSLIAGVGYNEQFF
TRBD2	TRBJ2-1	NA	TRBV3-1	TGTGCCAGCAGCCAAGCTGGCGGGAGAGTGAATGAGCAGTTCTTC	CASSQAGGRVNEQFF
NA	TRBJ2-7	NA	TRBV2	TGTGCCAATCGGGACCCGGGATCCTACGAGCAGTACTTC	CANRDPGSYEQYF
NA	TRBJ2-1	few	TRBV4-2	TGTGCCAGCAGCCAAGATACTGACTCCTACAATGAGCAGTTCTTC	CASSQDTDSYNEQFF
NA	TRBJ2-5	many	TRBV29-1	TGCAGCGGACGGGGAGTTCAAGAGACCCAGTACTTC	CSGRGVQETQYF
NA	TRBJ2-4	once	TRBV2	TGTGCCAGCCTGGGATCGGGGGACATTCAGTACTTC	CASLGSGDIQYF
NA	TRBJ2-1	few	TRBV27	TGTGCCAGCAGTTTATCGGTGGGGGCGCCCTACAATGAGCAGTTCTTC	CASSLSVGAPYNEQFF
NA	TRBJ1-5	NA	TRBV6-1	TGTGCCAGCAGTGATGGGGCAGGGGACAATCAGCCCCAGCATTTT	CASSDGAGDNQPQHF
NA	TRBJ1-1	few	TRBV20-1	TGCAGTGCAACCCATTCCGGGGGCGCGGGGACTGAAGCTTTCTTT	CSATHSGGAGTEAFF
TRBD2	TRBJ2-1	few	TRBV4-1	TGCGCCAGCAGCGGTTGGACTAGCGGGGACCCTATGGGTGAGCAGTTCTTC	CASSGWTSGDPMGEQFF
NA	TRBJ2-7	NA	TRBV7-8	TGTGCCAGCACCTCAAGGGATTACAACTACGAGCAGTACTTC	CASTSRDYNYEQYF
TRBD2	TRBJ2-3	NA	TRBV29-1	TGCAGCTCGACTAGCGGGAGACCCACAGGGGGCACAGATACGCAGTATTTT	CSSTSGRPTGGTDTQYF
TRBD2	TRBJ2-3	NA	TRBV5-1	TGCGCCAGCAGCTTGGTGTGGGAGGGCCGGAATACGCAGTATTTT	CASSLVWEGRNTQYF
NA	TRBJ1-4	NA	TRBV25-1	TGTGCCAGCAGTGAACGGGGCCTTAATGAAAAACTGTTTTTT	CASSERGLNEKLFF
TRBD2	TRBJ2-1	NA	TRBV27	TGTGCCAGCAGTTTGACTAGCGGGAGCCGTATCAATGAGCAGTTCTTC	CASSLTSGSRINEQFF
TRBD2	TRBJ2-7	few	TRBV29-1	TGCAGCGTTGATGGACTAGCGGGAGTTGGGTACGAGCAGTACTTC	CSVDGLAGVGYEQYF